This T cell receptor beta chain is from a study of CD8+CD57+ T cells in acquired aplastic anemia. This clonotype was counted ten times or more. This CDR3 has 17 residues. CDR1 and CDR2 (germline): SGHNT, YYREEE (reference sequence). The junction had 5 bases not matched to a gene; V was cut back by 3 bases and J by 4 bases. CD8+CD57+ cell expansion had been shown by flow cytometry in patients chosen for sequencing. TCR beta VDJ and CDR3 profiling used genomic DNA as template. TCRdb reanalysed the reads using MiXCR and keeps one entry per CDR3 protein. The sample lists about 160,000 distinct CDR3 sequences, 45% to 55% occurring once.

The rearrangement joins TRBV5-4 to TRBJ2-3; 16 bases agree with TRBD2. Specimen: sorted CD4+, CD8+, or CD8+CD57+ T cells (not recorded which) from PBMCs. This TCR derives from a human donor with aplastic anemia. The CDR3 DNA reads as TGTGCCAGCAGCTCCGGGACTAGCGGGAGGGTCTCAGATACGCAGTATTTT. Amino acid sequence: CASSSGTSGRVSDTQYF.